This TCR beta chain is from a study of T-cell memory formation after mild COVID-19 (dated by TCRdb to the early 2020s). Looking at the study overall: TCR sequence clusters from the two donors were found to be largely donor specific. Longitudinal TCRalpha and TCRbeta repertoire sequencing tracked T-cell clones expanding and contracting after mild COVID-19 in a couple of donors. The cohort comprised two young, previously healthy adult volunteers, one female and one male. General conclusions and limits of the study: Contracting CD4+ clones turned up mainly in the CM and EM memory subsets, whereas EMRA was where CD8+ clones were enriched. Some responding clones were detected in pre-infection memory, suggesting pre-existing cross-reactive memory T cells joined the SARS-CoV-2 response. Only a couple of mild cases were covered by the study, and larger cohorts that include severe cases with pre-infection samples were considered necessary. Whether the second-wave clones peaking on day 37 were SARS-CoV-2 specific was not confirmed. From day 15 to 85, contracting clones showed balanced CD4/CD8 phenotypes, whereas a second wave of clones that expanded from day 15 to 37 leaned towards CD4+.

Only a few counts were recorded for this clonotype. It lacks a known antigen. No much larger clone is present one base from it, and per-base qualities are unavailable. Ficoll-Paque density gradient centrifugation was used to isolate PBMCs. The germline V gene provides CDR1 KGHSH and CDR2 LQKENI. Including the terminal cysteine and phenylalanine, the CDR3 comprises 12 residues. Only the CDR3 part of the read is kept: 36 bases, read in frame from the first base. The V and J ends are trimmed by 0 bases and 4 bases, leaving 3 bases between them. The listed sequencing device is Illumina NovaSeq 6000. Using 5'RACE with constant-segment primers, TCRalpha and TCRbeta cDNA libraries were constructed, with sample barcodes and unique molecular identifiers added in the process. Trizol reagent was used to extract RNA from every sample. Amplification of the libraries took two PCR steps, and the second step added a second sample barcode plus Illumina TruSeq adapters. Libraries were sequenced on an Illumina NovaSeq with 2 x 150 bp paired-end reads. In the source study's methods: Reads were demultiplexed and collapsed into UMI-guided consensus sequences with migec v1.2.7. Using mixcr v2.1.11, the UMI consensuses were aligned to TRA and TRB V and J templates and assembled into clonotypes. Expanded or contracted clonotypes were those called significant by both edgeR and NoisET, with noise models trained on biological replicates. For edgeR calls, a false discovery rate-adjusted p below 0.01 and a log2 fold-change threshold of 1 were applied. As an exploratory analysis of dynamics, PCA with hierarchical clustering was applied to max-normalized trajectories of the 1000 most abundant clonotypes. Separately sequenced CD4+ and CD8+ repertoires were used to assign the CD4 or CD8 phenotype of responding clones. TCRdb reworked the public reads: Q25 trimming with fastp, MiXCR clone assembly, productive beta chains retained. Each record represents a unique CDR3 protein, reported with the most common genes and DNA among its rows. Clone size and V and J calls follow TCRdb, not the original study. Here the sample has under 300,000 distinct CDR3 sequences; around 8% occur a single time. Roughly 23% of the sample is taken by the ten largest.

The sample consisted of PBMCs or a T cell subset sorted from them (not recorded which). This sequence was found in a man between 18 and 35 years old who had mild COVID-19 (a few samples of this study predate the infection). The sample titles of this study are shuffled in the database, so cell type and time point are left out; the donor was told from shared clones. The rearrangement joined TRBV18 to TRBJ1-1; no D gene is confidently identified. The CDR3 corresponds to CASSPPGTEAFF. In nucleotide form, the sequence is TGTGCCAGCTCACCACCAGGCACTGAAGCTTTCTTT.